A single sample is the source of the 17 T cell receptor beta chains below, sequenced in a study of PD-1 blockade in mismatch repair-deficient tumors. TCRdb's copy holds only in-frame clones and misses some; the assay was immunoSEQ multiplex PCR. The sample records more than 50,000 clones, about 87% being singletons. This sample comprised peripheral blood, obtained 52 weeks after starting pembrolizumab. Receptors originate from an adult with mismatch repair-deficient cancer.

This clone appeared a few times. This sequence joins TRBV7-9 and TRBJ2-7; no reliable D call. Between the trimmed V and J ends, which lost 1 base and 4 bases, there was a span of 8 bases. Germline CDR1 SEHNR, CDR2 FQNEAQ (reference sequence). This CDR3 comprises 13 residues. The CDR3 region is CASSLGFPYEQYF. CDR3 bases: TGTGCCAGCAGCTTAGGGTTCCCTTACGAGCAGTACTTC. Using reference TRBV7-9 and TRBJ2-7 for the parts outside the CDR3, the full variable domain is DTGVSQNPRHKITKRGQNVTFRCDPISEHNRLYWYRQTLGQGPEFLTYFQNEAQLEKSRLLSDRFSAERPKGSFSTLEIQRTEQGDSAMYLCASSLGFPYEQYFGPGTRLTVT.

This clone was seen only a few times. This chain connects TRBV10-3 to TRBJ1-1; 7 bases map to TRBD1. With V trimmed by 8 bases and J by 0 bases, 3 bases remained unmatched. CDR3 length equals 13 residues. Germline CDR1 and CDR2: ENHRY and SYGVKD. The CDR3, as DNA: TGTGCCATCGGGGGACAGTTGAACACTGAAGCTTTCTTT. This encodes CAIGGQLNTEAFF.

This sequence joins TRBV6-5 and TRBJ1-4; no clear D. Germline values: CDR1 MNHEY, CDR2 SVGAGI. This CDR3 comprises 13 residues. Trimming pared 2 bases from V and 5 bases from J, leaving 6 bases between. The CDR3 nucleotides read TGTGCCAGCAGTTACCAGCGGAATGAAAAACTGTTTTTT. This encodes CASSYQRNEKLFF.

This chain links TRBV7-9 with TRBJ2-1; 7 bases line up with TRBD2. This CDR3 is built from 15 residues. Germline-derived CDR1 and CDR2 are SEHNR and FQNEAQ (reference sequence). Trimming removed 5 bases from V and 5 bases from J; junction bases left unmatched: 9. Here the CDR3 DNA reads TGTGCCAGCAGCCAGCGGGGAAATGGAGACAATGAGCAGTTCTTC. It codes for CASSQRGNGDNEQFF.

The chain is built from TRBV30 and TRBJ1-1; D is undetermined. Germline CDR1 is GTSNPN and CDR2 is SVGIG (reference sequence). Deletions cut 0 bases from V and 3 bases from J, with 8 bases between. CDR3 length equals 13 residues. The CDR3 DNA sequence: TGTGCCTGGAGTGTAAACATCTACACTGAAGCTTTCTTT. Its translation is CAWSVNIYTEAFF. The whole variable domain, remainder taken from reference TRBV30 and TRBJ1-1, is SQTIHQWPATLVQPVGSPLSLECTVEGTSNPNLYWYRQAAGRGLQLLFYSVGIGQISSEVPQNLSASRPQDRQFILSSKKLLLSDSGFYLCAWSVNIYTEAFFGQGTRLTVV.

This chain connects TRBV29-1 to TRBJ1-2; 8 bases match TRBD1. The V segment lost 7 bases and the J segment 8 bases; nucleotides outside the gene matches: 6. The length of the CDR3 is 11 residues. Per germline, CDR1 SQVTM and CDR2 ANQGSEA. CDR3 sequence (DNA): TGCAGCGACGGACAGGGTGACGGCTACACCTTC. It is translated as CSDGQGDGYTF.

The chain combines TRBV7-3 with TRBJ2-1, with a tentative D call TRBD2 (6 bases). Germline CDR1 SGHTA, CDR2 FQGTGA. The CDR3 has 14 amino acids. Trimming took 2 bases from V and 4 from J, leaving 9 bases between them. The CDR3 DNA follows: TGTGCCAGCAGCTTATGGGACTCTTACAATGAGCAGTTCTTC. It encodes CASSLWDSYNEQFF.

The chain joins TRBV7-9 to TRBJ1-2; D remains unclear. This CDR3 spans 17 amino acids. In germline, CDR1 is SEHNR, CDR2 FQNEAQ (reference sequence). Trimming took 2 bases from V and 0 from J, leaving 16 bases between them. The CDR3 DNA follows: TGTGCCAGCAGCTTATCGGCAGGTCGGGCTACTAACTATGGCTACACCTTC. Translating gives CASSLSAGRATNYGYTF.

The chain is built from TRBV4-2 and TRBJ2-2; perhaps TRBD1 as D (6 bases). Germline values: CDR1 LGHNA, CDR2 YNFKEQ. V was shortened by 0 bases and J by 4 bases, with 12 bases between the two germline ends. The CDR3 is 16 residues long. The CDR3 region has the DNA TGTGCCAGCAGCCAAGATCCAGACAGGACCACCGGGGAGCTGTTTTTT. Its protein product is CASSQDPDRTTGELFF.

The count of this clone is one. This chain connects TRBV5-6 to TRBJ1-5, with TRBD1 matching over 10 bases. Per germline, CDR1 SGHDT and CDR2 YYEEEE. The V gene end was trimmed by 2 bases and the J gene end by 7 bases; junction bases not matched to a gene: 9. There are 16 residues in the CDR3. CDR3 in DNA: TGTGCCAGCAGCTTTCAAACGACAGGGGGCGGCCAGCCCCAGCATTTT. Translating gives CASSFQTTGGGQPQHF.

The CDR3 DNA is TGTGCCAGCAGCTTACGGAGCGGGAGAAGCAACGAGCAGTTCTTC. Protein product: CASSLRSGRSNEQFF. The V call is TRBV7-9, the J call TRBJ2-1, with 8 bases lining up with TRBD2. The length of the CDR3 is 15 residues. Germline assignment: CDR1 SEHNR and CDR2 FQNEAQ (reference sequence). J was trimmed by 10 bases and V by 2 bases; bases with no gene match: 10. Drawing the rest from reference TRBV7-9 and TRBJ2-1, the complete variable domain is DTGVSQNPRHKITKRGQNVTFRCDPISEHNRLYWYRQTLGQGPEFLTYFQNEAQLEKSRLLSDRFSAERPKGSFSTLEIQRTEQGDSAMYLCASSLRSGRSNEQFFGPGTRLTVL.

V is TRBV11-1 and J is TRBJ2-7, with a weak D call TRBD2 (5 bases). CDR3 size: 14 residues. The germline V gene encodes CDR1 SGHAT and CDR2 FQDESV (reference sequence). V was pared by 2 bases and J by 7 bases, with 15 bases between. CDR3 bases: TGTGCCAGCAGCTTATCTTATGGGAGTCGGGAGCAGTACTTC. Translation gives CASSLSYGSREQYF.

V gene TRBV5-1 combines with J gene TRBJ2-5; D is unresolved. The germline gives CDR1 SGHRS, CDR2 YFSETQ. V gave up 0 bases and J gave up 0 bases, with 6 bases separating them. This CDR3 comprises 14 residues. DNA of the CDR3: TGCGCCAGCAGCTTGGATCGGAACCAAGAGACCCAGTACTTC. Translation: CASSLDRNQETQYF.

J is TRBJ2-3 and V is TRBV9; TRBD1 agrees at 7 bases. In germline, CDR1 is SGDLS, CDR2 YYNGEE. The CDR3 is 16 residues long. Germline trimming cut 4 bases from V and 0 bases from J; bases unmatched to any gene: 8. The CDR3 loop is CASSPEPGGSTDTQYF. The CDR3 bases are TGTGCCAGCAGCCCTGAGCCAGGGGGAAGCACAGATACGCAGTATTTT.

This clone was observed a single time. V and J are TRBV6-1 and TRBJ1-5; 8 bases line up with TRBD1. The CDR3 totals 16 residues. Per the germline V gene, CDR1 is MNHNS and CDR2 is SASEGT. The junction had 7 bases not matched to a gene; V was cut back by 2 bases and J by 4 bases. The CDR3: CASSESPTGGNQPQHF. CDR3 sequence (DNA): TGTGCCAGCAGTGAAAGCCCTACAGGGGGGAATCAGCCCCAGCATTTT.

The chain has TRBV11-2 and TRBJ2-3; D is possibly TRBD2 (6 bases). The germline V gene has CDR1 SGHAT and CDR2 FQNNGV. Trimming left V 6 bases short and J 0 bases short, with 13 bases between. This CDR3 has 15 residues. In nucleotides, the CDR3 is TGTGCCAGCAGTGCGCCTCTAGCGAGCACAGATACGCAGTATTTT. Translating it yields CASSAPLASTDTQYF.

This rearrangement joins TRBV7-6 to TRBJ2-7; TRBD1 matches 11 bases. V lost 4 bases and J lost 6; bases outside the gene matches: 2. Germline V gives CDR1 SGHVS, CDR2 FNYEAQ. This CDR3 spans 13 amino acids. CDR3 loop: CASSSGTGGEQYF. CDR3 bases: TGTGCCAGCAGCTCCGGGACAGGGGGCGAGCAGTACTTC.